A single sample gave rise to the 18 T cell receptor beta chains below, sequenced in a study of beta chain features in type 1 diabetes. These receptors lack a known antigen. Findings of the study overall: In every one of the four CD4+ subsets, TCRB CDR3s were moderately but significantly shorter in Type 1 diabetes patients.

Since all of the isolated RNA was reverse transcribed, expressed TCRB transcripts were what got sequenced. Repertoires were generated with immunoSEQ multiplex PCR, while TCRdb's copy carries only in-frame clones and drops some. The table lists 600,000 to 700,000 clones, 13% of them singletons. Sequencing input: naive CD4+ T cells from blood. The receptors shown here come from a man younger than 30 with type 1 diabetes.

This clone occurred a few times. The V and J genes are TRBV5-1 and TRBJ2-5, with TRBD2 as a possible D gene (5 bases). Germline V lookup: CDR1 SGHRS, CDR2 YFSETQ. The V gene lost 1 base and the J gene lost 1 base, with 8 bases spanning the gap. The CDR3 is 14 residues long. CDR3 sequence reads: CASSLRGIQETQYF. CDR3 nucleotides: TGCGCCAGCAGCTTGAGAGGGATCCAAGAGACCCAGTACTTC.

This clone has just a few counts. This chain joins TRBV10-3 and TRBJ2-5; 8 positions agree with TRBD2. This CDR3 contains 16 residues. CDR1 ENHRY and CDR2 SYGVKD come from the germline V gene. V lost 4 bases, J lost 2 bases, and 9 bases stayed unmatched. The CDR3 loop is CAISGSKGLEQETQYF. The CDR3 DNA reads TGTGCCATCAGTGGATCCAAGGGACTAGAACAAGAGACCCAGTACTTC.

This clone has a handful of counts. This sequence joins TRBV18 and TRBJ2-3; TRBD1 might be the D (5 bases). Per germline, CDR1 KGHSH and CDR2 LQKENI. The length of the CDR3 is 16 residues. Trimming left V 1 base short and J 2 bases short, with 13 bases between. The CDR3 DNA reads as TGTGCCAGCTCACCACAAGTTAGCAGGGCCACAGATACGCAGTATTTT. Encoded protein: CASSPQVSRATDTQYF. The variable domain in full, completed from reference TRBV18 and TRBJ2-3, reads NAGVMQNPRHLVRRRGQEARLRCSPMKGHSHVYWYRQLPEEGLKFMVYLQKENIIDESGMPKERFSAEFPKEGPSILRIQQVVRGDSAAYFCASSPQVSRATDTQYFGPGTRLTVL.

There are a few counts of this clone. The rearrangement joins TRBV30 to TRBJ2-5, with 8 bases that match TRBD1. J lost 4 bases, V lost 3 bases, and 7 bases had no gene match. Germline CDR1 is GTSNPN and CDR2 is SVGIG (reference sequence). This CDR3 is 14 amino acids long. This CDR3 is CAWSVYRGRETQYF. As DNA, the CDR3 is TGTGCCTGGAGCGTATACAGGGGGAGAGAGACCCAGTACTTC. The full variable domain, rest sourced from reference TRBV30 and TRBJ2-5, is SQTIHQWPATLVQPVGSPLSLECTVEGTSNPNLYWYRQAAGRGLQLLFYSVGIGQISSEVPQNLSASRPQDRQFILSSKKLLLSDSGFYLCAWSVYRGRETQYFGPGTRLLVL.

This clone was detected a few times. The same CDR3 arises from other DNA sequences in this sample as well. CDR3 DNA sequence: TGCAGCGTTGGCACGGGGGAAATCTACGAGCAGTACTTC. Translation: CSVGTGEIYEQYF. The V call is TRBV29-1, the J call TRBJ2-7, with TRBD2 as a possible D gene (6 bases). Trimming pared 4 bases from V and 3 bases from J, leaving 13 bases between. Germline V gene sequence: CDR1 SQVTM, CDR2 ANQGSEA. The CDR3 has 13 amino acids.

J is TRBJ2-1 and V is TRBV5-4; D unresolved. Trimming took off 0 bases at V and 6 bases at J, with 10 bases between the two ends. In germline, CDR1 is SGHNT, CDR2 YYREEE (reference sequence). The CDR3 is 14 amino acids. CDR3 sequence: CASSLGLTGNEQFF. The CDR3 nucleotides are TGTGCCAGCAGCTTGGGATTAACTGGCAATGAGCAGTTCTTC.

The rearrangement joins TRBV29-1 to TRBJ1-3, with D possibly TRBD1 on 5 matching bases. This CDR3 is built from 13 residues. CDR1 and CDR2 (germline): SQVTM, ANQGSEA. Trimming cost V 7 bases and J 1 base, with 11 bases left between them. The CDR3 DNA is TGCAGCGCCGTTGGGGGGTCTGGAAACACCATATATTTT. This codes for CSAVGGSGNTIYF.

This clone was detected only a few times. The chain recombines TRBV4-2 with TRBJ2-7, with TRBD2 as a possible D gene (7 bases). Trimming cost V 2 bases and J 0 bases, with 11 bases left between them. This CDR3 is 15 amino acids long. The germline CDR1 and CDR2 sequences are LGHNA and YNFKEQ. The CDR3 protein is CASSQRGADSYEQYF. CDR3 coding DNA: TGTGCCAGCAGCCAACGGGGGGCAGACTCCTACGAGCAGTACTTC.

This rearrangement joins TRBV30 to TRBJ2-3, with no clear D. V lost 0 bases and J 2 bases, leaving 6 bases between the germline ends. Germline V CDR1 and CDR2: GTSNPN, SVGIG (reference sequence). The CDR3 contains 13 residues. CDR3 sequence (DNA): TGTGCCTGGAGTGTACCCAACACAGATACGCAGTATTTT. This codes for CAWSVPNTDTQYF.

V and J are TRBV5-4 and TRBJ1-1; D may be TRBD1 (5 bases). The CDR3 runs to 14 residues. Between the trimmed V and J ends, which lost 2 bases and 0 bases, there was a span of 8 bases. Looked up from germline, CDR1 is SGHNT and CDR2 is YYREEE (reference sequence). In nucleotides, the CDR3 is TGTGCCAGCAGCTTCAGGGATATGAACACTGAAGCTTTCTTT. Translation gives CASSFRDMNTEAFF. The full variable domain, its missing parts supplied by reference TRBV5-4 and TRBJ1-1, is ETGVTQSPTHLIKTRGQQVTLRCSSQSGHNTVSWYQQALGQGPQFIFQYYREEENGRGNFPPRFSGLQFPNYSSELNVNALELDDSALYLCASSFRDMNTEAFFGQGTRLTVV.

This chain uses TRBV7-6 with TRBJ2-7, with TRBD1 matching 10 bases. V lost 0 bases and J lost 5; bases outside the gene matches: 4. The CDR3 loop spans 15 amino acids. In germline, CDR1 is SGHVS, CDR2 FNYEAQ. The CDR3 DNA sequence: TGTGCCAGCAGCTTAGCCTGGGACAGGGGTCACGAGCAGTACTTC. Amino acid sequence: CASSLAWDRGHEQYF.

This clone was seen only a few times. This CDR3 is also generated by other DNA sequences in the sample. In nucleotides, the CDR3 is TGTGCCAGCCGGACTAGCGGGGGTACAGATACGCAGTATTTT. Protein sequence: CASRTSGGTDTQYF. The chain recombines TRBV19 with TRBJ2-3; 13 nucleotides agree with TRBD2. There are 14 residues in the CDR3. V was pared by 9 bases and J by 3 bases, with 3 bases of the junction left unmatched. CDR1 and CDR2 (germline): LNHDA, SQIVND (reference sequence).

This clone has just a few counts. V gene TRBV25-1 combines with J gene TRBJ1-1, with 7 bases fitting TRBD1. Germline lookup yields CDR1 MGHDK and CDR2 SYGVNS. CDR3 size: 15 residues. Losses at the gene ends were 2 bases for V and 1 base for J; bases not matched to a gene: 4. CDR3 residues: CASSEGRQGNTEAFF. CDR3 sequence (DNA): TGTGCCAGCAGTGAAGGAAGACAGGGGAACACTGAAGCTTTCTTT. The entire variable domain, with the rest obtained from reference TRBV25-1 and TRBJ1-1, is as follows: EADIYQTPRYLVIGTGKKITLECSQTMGHDKMYWYQQDPGMELHLIHYSYGVNSTEKGDLSSESTVSRIRTEHFPLTLESARPSHTSQYLCASSEGRQGNTEAFFGQGTRLTVV.

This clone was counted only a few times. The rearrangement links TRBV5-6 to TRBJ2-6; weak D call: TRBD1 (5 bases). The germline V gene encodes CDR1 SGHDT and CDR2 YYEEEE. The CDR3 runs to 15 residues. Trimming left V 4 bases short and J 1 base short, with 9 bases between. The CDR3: CASSAGMSGANVLTF. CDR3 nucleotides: TGTGCCAGCAGCGCAGGGATGTCTGGGGCCAACGTCCTGACTTTC.

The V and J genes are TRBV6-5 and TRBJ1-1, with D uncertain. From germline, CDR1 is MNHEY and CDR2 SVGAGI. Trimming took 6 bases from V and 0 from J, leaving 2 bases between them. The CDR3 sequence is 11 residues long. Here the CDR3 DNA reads TGTGCCAGCAGGATGAACACTGAAGCTTTCTTT. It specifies CASRMNTEAFF.

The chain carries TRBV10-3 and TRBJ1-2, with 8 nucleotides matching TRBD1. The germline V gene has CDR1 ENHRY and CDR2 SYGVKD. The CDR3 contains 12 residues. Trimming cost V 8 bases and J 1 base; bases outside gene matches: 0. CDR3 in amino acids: CAIGQGNYGYTF. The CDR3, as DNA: TGTGCCATCGGACAGGGTAACTATGGCTACACCTTC.

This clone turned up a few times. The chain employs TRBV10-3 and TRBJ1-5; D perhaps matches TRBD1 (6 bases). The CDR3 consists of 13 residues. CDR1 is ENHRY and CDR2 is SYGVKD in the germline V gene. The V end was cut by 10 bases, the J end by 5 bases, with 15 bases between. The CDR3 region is CATNREGDQPQHF. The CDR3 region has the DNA TGTGCCACGAACAGGGAAGGCGATCAGCCCCAGCATTTT.

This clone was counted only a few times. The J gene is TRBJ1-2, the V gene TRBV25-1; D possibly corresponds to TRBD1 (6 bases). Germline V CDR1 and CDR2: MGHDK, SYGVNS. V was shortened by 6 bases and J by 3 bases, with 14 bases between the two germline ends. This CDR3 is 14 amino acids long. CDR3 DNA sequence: TGTGCCAGCAGGAAGCAGGGGTACTACTATGGCTACACCTTC. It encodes CASRKQGYYYGYTF.